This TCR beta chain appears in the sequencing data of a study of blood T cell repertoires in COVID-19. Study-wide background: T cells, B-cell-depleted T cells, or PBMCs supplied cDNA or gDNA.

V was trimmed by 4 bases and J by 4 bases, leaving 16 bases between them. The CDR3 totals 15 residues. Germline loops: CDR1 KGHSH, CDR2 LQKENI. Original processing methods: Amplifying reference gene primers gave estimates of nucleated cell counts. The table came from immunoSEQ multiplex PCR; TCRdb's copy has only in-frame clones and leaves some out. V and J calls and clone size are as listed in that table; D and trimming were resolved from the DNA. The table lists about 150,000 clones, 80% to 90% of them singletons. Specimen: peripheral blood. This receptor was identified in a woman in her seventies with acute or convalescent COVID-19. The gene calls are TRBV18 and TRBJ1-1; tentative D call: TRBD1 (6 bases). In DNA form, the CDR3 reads TGTGCCAGCTCACGCGGGGGCGGAGGGAGCACTGAAGCTTTCTTT. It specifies CASSRGGGGSTEAFF.